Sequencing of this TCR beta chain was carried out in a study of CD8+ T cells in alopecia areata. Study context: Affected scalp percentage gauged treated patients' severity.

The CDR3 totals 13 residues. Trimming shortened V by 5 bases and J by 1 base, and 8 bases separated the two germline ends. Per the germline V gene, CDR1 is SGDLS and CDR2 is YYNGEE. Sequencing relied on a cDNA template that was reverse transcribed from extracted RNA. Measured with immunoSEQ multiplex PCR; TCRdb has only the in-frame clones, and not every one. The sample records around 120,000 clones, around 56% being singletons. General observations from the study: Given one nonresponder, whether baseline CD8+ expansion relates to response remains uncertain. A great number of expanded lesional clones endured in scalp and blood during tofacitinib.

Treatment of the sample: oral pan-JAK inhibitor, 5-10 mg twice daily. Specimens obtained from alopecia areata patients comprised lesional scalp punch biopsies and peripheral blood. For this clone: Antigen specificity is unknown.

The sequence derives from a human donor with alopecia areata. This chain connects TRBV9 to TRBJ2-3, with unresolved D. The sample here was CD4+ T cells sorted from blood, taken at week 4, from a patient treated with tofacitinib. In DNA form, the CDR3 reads TGTGCCAGCAGTAGAAAGCGCACAGATACGCAGTATTTT. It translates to CASSRKRTDTQYF.